This TCR beta chain was sequenced for a study of blood T cell repertoires in COVID-19. TCRdb keeps only in-frame clones here, not all; method: immunoSEQ multiplex PCR. The repertoire holds some 240,000 clones, about 86% seen once, with over 7.5% in the top ten. The germline CDR1 and CDR2 sequences are LGHNA and YNFKEQ. The length of the CDR3 is 15 residues. J lost 1 base, V lost 4 bases, and 5 bases had no gene match. This TCR came from a woman older than 75 with acute or convalescent COVID-19. The genes are TRBV4-2 and TRBJ2-5, with TRBD2 matching over 8 bases. Sequenced sample: peripheral blood. The CDR3: CASSLLAGSQETQYF. The CDR3 coding sequence is TGTGCCAGCAGCCTTTTAGCGGGGTCCCAAGAGACCCAGTACTTC.